The 17 T cell receptor beta chains given below trace back to one sample, sequenced in a study of cytomegalovirus exposure and HLA in healthy donors. Primers included in the PCR were 60 Vbeta and 13 Jbeta primers. The data were produced by immunoSEQ multiplex PCR, yet TCRdb's version contains in-frame clones alone and is incomplete. In the table there are about 180,000 clones, 80% of which are singletons. The source material was PBMCs. Receptor source: a man aged 35-49 years in good health and CMV-seronegative.

This clone has a handful of counts. This chain connects TRBV7-2 to TRBJ2-5; D possibly corresponds to TRBD2 (6 bases). The tail of the sequence fits TRBJ2-7 better, so the J call may be wrong. The CDR3 extends over 15 amino acids. The germline CDR1 and CDR2 sequences are SGHTA and FQGNSA. CDR3 nucleotide sequence: TGTGCCAGCAGCTCGGGACTCCTGAGCTCCTACGAGCAGTACTTC. It codes for CASSSGLLSSYEQYF.

The chain recombines TRBV6-1 with TRBJ2-7; 7 bases map to TRBD1. Germline V gives CDR1 MNHNS, CDR2 SASEGT. CDR3 size: 13 residues. The V and J ends lost 7 bases and 7 bases, in that order; junction bases with no gene match: 10. CDR3 nucleotides: TGTGCCAGCACAATGGACAGGTACGGGGAGCAGTACTTC. Amino acids: CASTMDRYGEQYF.

Concerning this clone itself: One junction end disagrees with the germline gene, perhaps due to a read error. The chain is built from TRBV19 and TRBJ1-5; 7 bases agree with TRBD1. This CDR3 has 18 amino acids. Germline-derived CDR1 and CDR2 are LNHDA and SQIVND (reference sequence). The CDR3 loop is CASSTIPGQDGGNQPQPF. The CDR3 bases are TGTGCCAGTAGTACTATTCCTGGACAGGATGGTGGCAATCAGCCCCAGCCTTTT.

The chain recombines TRBV6-5 with TRBJ1-6, with D maybe TRBD1 (6 bases). Looked up from germline, CDR1 is MNHEY and CDR2 is SVGAGI. The V end was cut by 2 bases, the J end by 5 bases, with 10 bases between. This CDR3 is 15 amino acids long. The CDR3 DNA follows: TGTGCCAGCAGTTACGACAGGCCTAATAATTCACCCCTCCACTTT. It translates to CASSYDRPNNSPLHF.

The genes are TRBV9 and TRBJ1-3; D is uncertain. The V end was cut by 4 bases, the J end by 3 bases, with 11 bases between. This CDR3 comprises 14 residues. The germline V gene encodes CDR1 SGDLS and CDR2 YYNGEE. This CDR3 is CASSPGSFGNTIYF. The CDR3 nucleotides are TGTGCCAGCAGCCCCGGGAGTTTTGGAAACACCATATATTTT.

The rearrangement joins TRBV10-3 to TRBJ2-7; D remains unclear. The CDR3 extends over 14 amino acids. Germline assignment: CDR1 ENHRY and CDR2 SYGVKD. Trimming pared 6 bases from V and 0 bases from J, leaving 12 bases between. The CDR3 coding sequence is TGTGCCATCAGAGAGGCGGTCCACTCCTACGAGCAGTACTTC. It translates to CAIREAVHSYEQYF.

In regard to this clone: At the DNA level, this CDR3 is encoded by other sequences in the same sample as well. V is TRBV5-4 and J is TRBJ2-7; maybe TRBD1 (5 bases). Germline V CDR1 and CDR2: SGHNT, YYREEE (reference sequence). This CDR3 spans 13 amino acids. Trimming took 0 bases from V and 1 from J, leaving 5 bases between them. The CDR3 loop reads CASSLDRSYEQYF. CDR3 DNA: TGTGCCAGCAGCTTGGACAGGTCCTACGAGCAGTACTTC.

The chain couples TRBV11-2 to TRBJ1-4, with TRBD1 matching 8 bases. The CDR3 is 13 residues long. V shed 8 bases and J 5 bases; nucleotides not matched to a gene: 4. Germline CDR1 and CDR2: SGHAT and FQNNGV. CDR3 sequence reads: CASGQGLNEKLFF. The CDR3 DNA reads as TGTGCCAGCGGACAGGGCCTAAATGAAAAACTGTTTTTT.

A few counts support this clone. V and J are TRBV5-1 and TRBJ2-3, with 8 nucleotides matching TRBD1. Germline CDR1 SGHRS, CDR2 YFSETQ. The CDR3 contains 15 residues. The V segment lost 4 bases and the J segment 4 bases; nucleotides outside the gene matches: 8. The CDR3 loop reads CASSADRAGADTQYF. The CDR3 region has the DNA TGCGCCAGCAGCGCGGACAGGGCCGGCGCAGATACGCAGTATTTT.

The sample holds a few counts of this clone. V is TRBV27 and J is TRBJ1-4; 7 bases match TRBD1. From germline, CDR1 is MNHEY and CDR2 SMNVEV (reference sequence). The length of the CDR3 is 14 residues. J was trimmed by 4 bases and V by 5 bases; bases with no gene match: 4. The CDR3 DNA follows: TGTGCCAGCAGTACGGGACAGTTTAATGAAAAACTGTTTTTT. This sequence encodes CASSTGQFNEKLFF.

The chain has TRBV6-4 and TRBJ1-2; 11 bases align to TRBD1. Germline V lookup: CDR1 MRHNA, CDR2 SNTAGT. The CDR3 loop spans 19 amino acids. V was pared by 1 base and J by 5 bases, with 15 bases of the junction left unmatched. CDR3 DNA sequence: TGTGCCAGCAGTGACTTCGAGTGGGGACAGGGGGTTCCTTTTTATGGCTACACCTTC. Residues: CASSDFEWGQGVPFYGYTF.

V usage is TRBV18 and J usage is TRBJ1-2, with TRBD1 matching over 9 bases. The CDR3 spans 16 residues. V shed 3 bases and J 5 bases; nucleotides not matched to a gene: 10. Germline CDR1 and CDR2: KGHSH and LQKENI. CDR3 in amino acids: CASSPRRGDRGYGYTF. Here the CDR3 DNA reads TGTGCCAGCTCACCCCGACGAGGCGACAGGGGGTATGGCTACACCTTC.

The rearrangement links TRBV28 to TRBJ2-7, with a possible D match to TRBD1 (6 bases). The CDR3 covers 13 residues. V lost 7 bases and J lost 3, with 13 bases in between. In germline, CDR1 is MDHEN, CDR2 SYDVKM. The CDR3 protein is CASTPGAVYEQYF. In DNA, the CDR3 is TGTGCCAGCACCCCAGGGGCCGTCTACGAGCAGTACTTC. The whole variable domain, filled in from reference TRBV28 and TRBJ2-7, reads DVKVTQSSRYLVKRTGEKVFLECVQDMDHENMFWYRQDPGLGLRLIYFSYDVKMKEKGDIPEGYSVSREKKERFSLILESASTNQTSMYLCASTPGAVYEQYFGPGTRLTVT.

This clone was observed a handful of times. This chain links TRBV11-2 with TRBJ2-7; TRBD2 agrees at 8 bases. The CDR3 totals 14 residues. The germline CDR1 and CDR2 sequences are SGHAT and FQNNGV. Unmatched junction bases numbered 5, after V lost 3 bases and J lost 4 bases. The CDR3 DNA follows: TGTGCCAGCAGCTTTAGCGGGGAAGGATACGAGCAGTACTTC. It codes for CASSFSGEGYEQYF.

A word on this clone: The junction differs from germline at one of its ends, possibly a read error. The chain couples TRBV6-5 to TRBJ2-7, with TRBD2 matching over 11 bases. Germline assignment: CDR1 MNHEY and CDR2 SVGAGI. The CDR3 is 16 amino acids. CDR3 nucleotides: TGTGCCAGCAGTTACTCCGGACTAGCGGGCCCATACGAGCGGTACTTC. Amino acid sequence: CASSYSGLAGPYERYF.

J is TRBJ1-1 and V is TRBV7-2; unclear D gene. The CDR3 consists of 16 residues. Germline CDR1 and CDR2: SGHTA and FQGNSA. Trimming took off 7 bases at V and 2 bases at J, with 20 bases between the two ends. CDR3 sequence (DNA): TGTGCCAGCATCTCTAGTTACTACCCAAGAAACACTGAAGCTTTCTTT. This gives the protein CASISSYYPRNTEAFF.

The rearrangement uses TRBV30 and TRBJ1-1; D is uncertain. The CDR3 length is 12 residues. The V and J ends lost 1 base and 2 bases respectively, with 5 bases between them. Germline CDR1 GTSNPN, CDR2 SVGIG (reference sequence). CDR3 sequence reads: CAWSDYNTEAFF. Here the CDR3 DNA reads TGTGCCTGGAGTGATTATAACACTGAAGCTTTCTTT.